The 11 T cell receptor beta chains in this list originate from one sample, sequenced in a study of circulating CD8 cells and anti-PD-1 response in melanoma. Using roughly 15 ng of total RNA, TCR libraries were made with the QIAseq Immune Repertoire TCR panel. A single record per CDR3 protein comes from TCRdb applying MiXCR to the reads. This sample carries 300 to 400 distinct CDR3 sequences, 6.2% of them seen once, and the ten largest clones take more than 25%. Live CD3+CD8+TCRalphabeta+ cells were sorted into four subsets by PD-1 and/or TIGIT. The sequencing used CD8+ T cells from PBMCs, collected at baseline or after one month of anti-PD-1 therapy (not recorded which). The receptors here all came from a human donor with melanoma.

By proportion, this clonotype is large. The chain uses TRBV29-1 and TRBJ1-2; TRBD1 might be the D (6 bases). There are 19 residues in the CDR3. Trimming stripped 1 base from V and 7 bases from J, with 31 bases between. CDR1 is SQVTM, CDR2 ANQGSEA, per germline. The CDR3 sequence is CSVEAIISTGTYEYRGYTF. The CDR3 DNA sequence: TGCAGCGTTGAAGCCATTATATCTACAGGGACGTATGAGTATCGTGGCTACACCTTC. The entire variable domain, with the rest obtained from reference TRBV29-1 and TRBJ1-2, is as follows: SAVISQKPSRDICQRGTSLTIQCQVDSQVTMMFWYRQQPGQSLTLIATANQGSEATYESGFVIDKFPISRPNLTFSTLTVSNMSPEDSSIYLCSVEAIISTGTYEYRGYTFGSGTRLTVV.

This clonotype is classed as large. V usage is TRBV11-2 and J usage is TRBJ2-1; tentatively, D is TRBD2 (6 bases). The CDR3 sequence is 14 residues long. Between the trimmed V and J ends, which lost 6 bases and 9 bases, there was a span of 18 bases. Germline CDR1 and CDR2: SGHAT and FQNNGV. The CDR3 region is CASRVVGGMFEQFF. In DNA form, the CDR3 reads TGTGCCAGCAGGGTCGTGGGAGGTATGTTTGAGCAGTTCTTC.

This chain links TRBV21-1 with TRBJ2-1. TRBV21-1 is assigned pseudogene status. The CDR3 is 13 residues long. The CDR3 is CASSVGFYNEQFF. CDR3 DNA sequence: TGTGCCAGCAGTGTAGGGTTCTACAATGAGCAGTTCTTC.

This clonotype was counted a few times. This could be a read error, since a much larger clone is one nucleotide away. The conserved phenylalanine or tryptophan normally closing the CDR3 is absent here, so this likely arose from a read error. The chain combines TRBV27 with TRBJ2-5; D is unclear. Germline V gene sequence: CDR1 MNHEY, CDR2 SMNVEV (reference sequence). The germline V and J ends were trimmed by 3 bases and 0 bases, with 8 bases remaining between them. CDR3 length: 14 residues. CDR3 sequence (DNA): TGTGCCAGCAGTTTTCTCGGGTACCAAGAGACCCAGTACCTC. It encodes CASSFLGYQETQYL.

This clonotype is judged large (0.1 to 1%). The CDR3 DNA is TGCAGTGCTAGAGACTTCGGACAGGGCTCAGTCTACGAGCAGTACTTC. Residues: CSARDFGQGSVYEQYF. This chain links TRBV20-1 with TRBJ2-7, with TRBD1 matching 8 bases. J gave up 3 bases and V 0 bases, and 10 bases lay outside the gene matches. The CDR3 has 16 amino acids. CDR1 and CDR2 from the germline V gene are DFQATT and SNEGSKA (reference sequence).

This clonotype is termed medium-sized (0.01 to 0.1%). The gene calls are TRBV20-1 and TRBJ2-3; TRBD2 aligns across 9 bases. CDR1 and CDR2 (germline): DFQATT, SNEGSKA (reference sequence). V lost 1 base to trimming and J lost 5 bases; unmatched junction nucleotides: 7. There are 15 residues in the CDR3. The CDR3 nucleotides are TGCAGTGCTAGAGCCATCGGACTAGCGATAGATACGCAGTATTTT. This gives the protein CSARAIGLAIDTQYF.

By frequency in the sample, this clonotype is large. The rearrangement joins TRBV11-2 to TRBJ1-4; D perhaps matches TRBD1 (5 bases). V was cut by 2 bases and J by 5 bases, with 15 bases left in between. This CDR3 has 16 amino acids. Germline CDR1 reads SGHAT; CDR2 reads FQNNGV. The CDR3 DNA follows: TGTGCCAGCAGCTTACCCCAAGCGGGACTGAATGAAAAACTGTTTTTT. Its translation: CASSLPQAGLNEKLFF.

By share, this clonotype ranks as large. This sequence joins TRBV21-1 and TRBJ2-2. TRBV21-1 is termed a pseudogene. This CDR3 is 16 amino acids long. CDR3 bases: TGTGCCAGGCTCAAACAGTCTGCTTGGAACACCGGGGAGCTGTTTTTT. It is translated as CARLKQSAWNTGELFF.

This clonotype is classed as medium-sized. The chain couples TRBV29-1 to TRBJ2-2, with unresolved D. Trimming pared 7 bases from V and 7 bases from J, leaving 7 bases between. Germline-derived CDR1 and CDR2 are SQVTM and ANQGSEA. This CDR3 contains 10 residues. The CDR3 DNA reads as TGCAGCGCCCTGAGCGGGGAGCTGTTTTTT. As protein: CSALSGELFF.

The J gene is TRBJ2-7, the V gene TRBV7-2, with D possibly being TRBD1 or TRBD2 (6 bases each). The CDR3 length is 14 residues. The germline CDR1 and CDR2 sequences are SGHTA and FQGNSA. Between the trimmed V and J ends, which lost 2 bases and 5 bases, there was a span of 13 bases. The CDR3 protein is CASSLLEGDNEQYF. The CDR3 DNA reads TGTGCCAGCAGCTTACTGGAGGGGGACAACGAGCAGTACTTC.

In its sample, this clonotype is large (0.1 to 1%). The rearrangement links TRBV27 to TRBJ2-7; 7 nucleotides align to TRBD1. The germline V gene has CDR1 MNHEY and CDR2 SMNVEV (reference sequence). J was trimmed by 7 bases and V by 5 bases; bases with no gene match: 14. CDR3 size: 15 residues. The CDR3: CASSPQGSRLGEQYF. CDR3 nucleotides: TGTGCCAGCAGTCCACAGGGGAGTAGGTTAGGAGAGCAGTACTTC.